The clone carrying this TCR beta chain was recorded many times. The antigen is undetermined. This entry is derived from a study of Graves' ophthalmopathy and Graves' hyperthyroidism. Study at large: Peripheral blood sampling preceded any treatment and occurred at initial diagnosis.

The CDR3 contains 14 residues. Trimming removed 4 bases at V and 1 base at J, with 10 bases between. From germline, CDR1 is LNHDA and CDR2 SQIVND (reference sequence). Sampling 10 ml of fresh peripheral blood provided the PBMCs. Study-level findings and limits: A roughly 80% specificity and around 89% sensitivity were achieved by a 13-signature model that separated ophthalmopathy from stable hyperthyroidism.

The TCR beta CDR3 regions underwent amplification from RNA transcripts. The authors performed first-round RT-PCR with HTBI primers and then a second-round multiplex PCR. TCRdb re-analysed the multiplex PCR reads in MiXCR, keeping a single row per CDR3 protein. Of 300,000 to 400,000 distinct CDR3 sequences listed, approximately 18% are singletons. Specimen: peripheral blood. The TCR originated in an adult woman with stable Graves' hyperthyroidism. This sequence joins TRBV19 and TRBJ1-1, with D possibly matching TRBD1 (5 bases). The CDR3 region is CASSTRDGNTEAFF. In DNA, the CDR3 is TGTGCCAGTAGTACCCGGGACGGGAACACTGAAGCTTTCTTT. The variable domain in full, with the rest retrieved from reference TRBV19 and TRBJ1-1, is DGGITQSPKYLFRKEGQNVTLSCEQNLNHDAMYWYRQDPGQGLRLIYYSQIVNDFQKGDIAEGYSVSREKKESFPLTVTSAQKNPTAFYLCASSTRDGNTEAFFGQGTRLTVV.